This T cell receptor (beta chain) comes out of a study of T cell repertoires in cytomegalovirus infection. Study information: CMV epitopes that were recently identified and HLA-C-restricted were used alongside well-studied HLA-B-restricted ones. An indication of both CMV infection and matching HLA type came from public TCR beta signatures.

V lost 6 bases to trimming and J lost 3 bases, with 10 bases between them. This CDR3 is 13 amino acids long. Concerning this clonotype: Its antigen is unidentified.

TCRdb called the reads again in MiXCR, with one record for every CDR3 protein. The table records 450,000 to 600,000 distinct CDR3 sequences, about 39% of them present only once. The receptor was isolated from a human donor in good health (CMV status not recorded). Some clones in this sample may be carry-over from other donors' samples. The chain has TRBV12-3 or TRBV12-4 and TRBJ2-3, with a weak D call TRBD1 (6 bases). Here the sequenced sample was cultured PBMCs, taken from culture after CMV antigen stimulation. The CDR3 region has the DNA TGTGCCAGCAGCCGGGACACGACAGATACGCAGTATTTT. It encodes CASSRDTTDTQYF.